One and the same sample provided the 15 T cell receptor beta chains below, sequenced in a study of blood T cell repertoires in COVID-19. Profiled with immunoSEQ multiplex PCR; TCRdb holds only in-frame clones, not every one. The data hold 65,000 or so clones, with roughly 80% observed a single time. Sequencing was carried out using peripheral blood. Receptor source: a woman in her 70s with acute or convalescent COVID-19.

The gene calls are TRBV3-1 (or the pseudogene TRBV3-2) and TRBJ2-7; perhaps TRBD1 as D (6 bases). CDR3 size: 14 residues. Germline CDR1 LGHDT, CDR2 YNNKEL (reference sequence). The V and J ends lost 4 bases and 3 bases respectively, with 13 bases between them. The CDR3 DNA sequence: TGTGCCAGCAGCCTGGGACACCCTATCTACGAGCAGTACTTC. Protein sequence: CASSLGHPIYEQYF.

This clone has only one observation. This chain links TRBV6-1 with TRBJ2-7; 9 bases are a match to TRBD1. The germline CDR1 and CDR2 sequences are MNHNS and SASEGT. CDR3 length: 16 amino acids. V was clipped by 3 bases and J by 3 bases; unmatched bases: 9. The CDR3 DNA sequence: TGTGCCAGCAGTGACGTGTTCGGGACAGGGAACTACGAGCAGTACTTC. Its translation: CASSDVFGTGNYEQYF.

The rearrangement joins TRBV6-5 to TRBJ1-2; a possible D gene is TRBD1 (6 bases). Germline lookup yields CDR1 MNHEY and CDR2 SVGAGI. This CDR3 contains 16 residues. V was cut by 4 bases and J by 6 bases, with 21 bases left in between. The CDR3 sequence: CASSWGEGVGSNGYTF. Written as DNA, the CDR3 is TGTGCCAGCAGTTGGGGGGAGGGGGTAGGGTCGAATGGCTACACCTTC.

This rearrangement joins TRBV15 to TRBJ1-2; a weak D match, TRBD1 (5 bases). Germline CDR1 reads LNHNV; CDR2 reads YYDKDF (reference sequence). The V end lost 1 base, the J end lost 1 base, and 16 bases lay between the germline ends. This CDR3 comprises 17 residues. CDR3 bases: TGTGCCACCAGCAGAGGTACAGGATCATTTATTAACTATGGCTACACCTTC. This gives the protein CATSRGTGSFINYGYTF.

This clone was seen only once. In DNA, the CDR3 is TGTGCCAGCAAGACCTTGTCATCCGCGGGGTTCATAACCTACGAGCAGTACTTC. Its translation is CASKTLSSAGFITYEQYF. This chain links TRBV11-2 with TRBJ2-7; D might be TRBD2 (6 bases). The CDR3 is 18 residues long. CDR1 is SGHAT, CDR2 FQNNGV, per germline. V lost 7 bases, J lost 2 bases, and 27 bases lay in between.

The CDR3 DNA reads as TGTGCCAGCAGCTTAAACCCGCAGCAGGGGTTATTGGATACGCAGTATTTT. It codes for CASSLNPQQGLLDTQYF. J is TRBJ2-3 and V is TRBV7-9; weak D call: TRBD1 (6 bases). Germline V CDR1 and CDR2: SEHNR, FQNEAQ (reference sequence). This CDR3 contains 17 residues. Trimming took 2 bases from V and 6 from J, leaving 21 bases between them.

The chain joins TRBV25-1 to TRBJ1-5; D remains unclear. Germline values: CDR1 MGHDK, CDR2 SYGVNS. V dropped 4 bases and J dropped 2 bases, with 9 bases sitting between them. This CDR3 is built from 14 residues. The CDR3, as DNA: TGTGCCAGCAGTGTTGGCGGTGGCAATCAGCCCCAGCATTTT. Its protein product is CASSVGGGNQPQHF.

The chain has TRBV5-4 and TRBJ1-4; 8 bases fit TRBD1. This CDR3 has 15 residues. Germline CDR1 and CDR2: SGHNT and YYREEE (reference sequence). With V trimmed by 4 bases and J by 4 bases, 6 bases remained unmatched. The chain's CDR3 is CASSQQGGYNEKLFF. CDR3 in DNA: TGTGCCAGCAGCCAACAGGGGGGCTATAATGAAAAACTGTTTTTT.

This clone was observed a handful of times. The chain is built from TRBV19 and TRBJ1-5; D is unresolved. This CDR3 contains 15 residues. V shed 4 bases and J shed 2 bases, with 12 bases lying between them. Germline V gene sequence: CDR1 LNHDA, CDR2 SQIVND (reference sequence). The CDR3: CASSKLEGGNQPQHF. The CDR3 nucleotides are TGTGCCAGTAGTAAGCTCGAGGGTGGCAATCAGCCCCAGCATTTT.

There are a few counts of this clone. The CDR3 nucleotides are TGTGCCAGCTCCGGGGTAACAGATACGCAGTATTTT. Its translation: CASSGVTDTQYF. This chain uses TRBV28 with TRBJ2-3, with TRBD2 as a possible D gene (5 bases). This CDR3 spans 12 amino acids. With 8 bases removed from V and 3 bases from J, the gap between germline ends came to 9 bases. CDR1 is MDHEN and CDR2 is SYDVKM in the germline V gene.

This clone was detected only a few times. This chain joins TRBV20-1 and TRBJ1-2, with a tentative D call TRBD1 (6 bases). The CDR3 runs 14 residues. In germline, CDR1 is DFQATT, CDR2 SNEGSKA (reference sequence). V was shortened by 3 bases and J by 8 bases, with 19 bases between the two germline ends. The CDR3 here is CSASSGTRGRGYTF. CDR3 coding DNA: TGCAGTGCTAGTTCTGGGACAAGAGGGAGAGGCTACACCTTC.

The chain carries TRBV10-3 and TRBJ1-4; D perhaps matches TRBD1 (5 bases). V lost 3 bases, J lost 0 bases, and 11 bases lay in between. The CDR3 sequence is 16 residues long. From germline, CDR1 is ENHRY and CDR2 SYGVKD. The CDR3 loop is CAISENTGATNEKLFF. CDR3 DNA: TGTGCCATCAGTGAAAATACGGGGGCAACTAATGAAAAACTGTTTTTT.

This chain joins TRBV9 and TRBJ2-3, with 8 positions matching TRBD1. The CDR3 runs 15 residues. The junction had 5 bases not matched to a gene; V was cut back by 0 bases and J by 5 bases. CDR1 and CDR2 from the germline V gene are SGDLS and YYNGEE. The CDR3 region has the DNA TGTGCCAGCAGCGTAGTGAGGGGACAGGAAGATACGCAGTATTTT. Protein: CASSVVRGQEDTQYF.

This chain joins TRBV2 and TRBJ1-5, with TRBD1 matching over 11 bases. Germline CDR1 and CDR2: SNHLY and FYNNEI. V lost 4 bases to trimming and J lost 0 bases; unmatched junction nucleotides: 2. The CDR3 totals 16 residues. The CDR3 DNA reads as TGTGCCAGCAGTGGGACAGGGGGCTATAGCAATCAGCCCCAGCATTTT. This gives the protein CASSGTGGYSNQPQHF.

This clone was observed a few times. V and J are TRBV9 and TRBJ2-1; D gene ambiguous. Trimming cost V 2 bases and J 7 bases, with 10 bases left between them. CDR3 length: 13 residues. The germline V gene has CDR1 SGDLS and CDR2 YYNGEE. CDR3 sequence reads: CASSVTARNEQFF. CDR3 sequence (DNA): TGTGCCAGCAGCGTCACAGCCCGGAATGAGCAGTTCTTC.